This T cell receptor beta chain was captured in a study of vaccination and CD4 T cells after COVID-19. About the research overall: Convalescents were six males and four females, two of them Hispanic. Study results and limitations: Convalescent patients gained a median approximately 90% of their reactive clones only post-vaccination.

This clonotype was picked up a small number of times. Its antigen is unidentified. Trimming shortened V by 9 bases and J by 8 bases, and 15 bases separated the two germline ends. Looked up from germline, CDR1 is KGHDR and CDR2 is SFDVKD. The CDR3 has 12 amino acids. Treatment described: roughly ten-day PBMC culture with coronavirus spike peptide pools or control peptides (ViraFEST assay). At the Johns Hopkins FTIC core, DNA taken from cultured CD4+ T cells was sequenced by way of the Oncomine TCR Beta short-read assay. Once CD4+ T cells had been cultured, genomic DNA was extracted from them. TCRdb redid the calling of the PCR reads with MiXCR, one entry per CDR3 protein. The repertoire includes 20,000 to 30,000 distinct CDR3 sequences, roughly 45% of them detected once, and approximately 7.6% sits in the top ten.

The source of this sequence is a human donor who had recovered from COVID-19. The sequenced sample consisted of CD4+ T cells from blood, cultured in vitro. The gene calls are TRBV24-1 and TRBJ1-1; no firm D call. The CDR3 nucleotides are TGTGCCACCCTCGGACCGGGTGGGGAAGCTTTCTTT. It is translated as CATLGPGGEAFF.